One and the same sample provided the 5 T cell receptor beta chains below, sequenced in a study of regulatory T cells in long-lasting Graves disease. Arm-PCR with iRepertoire HTBI primers amplified the CDR3 regions for these TCR beta libraries. TCRdb used MiXCR to reprocess the multiplex PCR reads, holding one entry per CDR3 protein. This table has roughly 500,000 distinct CDR3 sequences, around 20% appearing once. The sample's time point: persistent/refractory GD, antithyroid drugs over 5 years with positive TRAb. The TCR library was made from RNA that had been extracted from PBMCs in TRIzol. Source: peripheral blood mononuclear cells (PBMCs), taken when the disease was refractory, from a patient treated with antithyroid drugs. These receptors originate from a female donor with Graves disease.

In this sample, this clonotype turned up a few times. This CDR3 is CASSRMVNLPQHF. The CDR3 coding sequence is TGTGCCAGCAGCCGGATGGTTAACCTGCCCCAGCATTTT. The V gene is TRBV14, the J gene TRBJ1-5; D is undetermined. Trimming removed 4 bases at V and 9 bases at J, with 13 bases between. The CDR3 length is 13 residues. The germline V gene has CDR1 SGHDN and CDR2 FVKESK.

This clonotype was picked up a small number of times. The rearrangement joins TRBV27 to TRBJ2-5, with D possibly TRBD1 on 6 matching bases. The germline V gene encodes CDR1 MNHEY and CDR2 SMNVEV (reference sequence). V shed 6 bases and J shed 5 bases, with 25 bases lying between them. The CDR3 is 17 residues long. CDR3 sequence (DNA): TGTGCCAGCAGCACTACCACGCCACGGGGACACCGGGAGACCCAGTACTTC. Amino acids: CASSTTTPRGHRETQYF.

Ten or more counts support this clonotype. V usage is TRBV18 and J usage is TRBJ1-4; D gene unclear. Trimming took 2 bases from V and 10 from J, leaving 17 bases between them. The CDR3 totals 15 residues. Germline CDR1 KGHSH, CDR2 LQKENI. Here the CDR3 reads CASSPDRRNRGKLFF. DNA of the CDR3: TGTGCCAGCTCACCAGATCGTCGTAACCGGGGAAAACTGTTTTTT.

This clonotype was counted many times. The rearrangement uses TRBV11-2 and TRBJ2-2; D ambiguous. The CDR3 spans 15 residues. Trimming stripped 1 base from V and 6 bases from J, with 12 bases between. CDR1 SGHAT and CDR2 FQNNGV come from the germline V gene. In DNA form, the CDR3 reads TGTGCCAGCAGCTTAGCGGACCCGGAACCCGGGGAGCTGTTTTTT. Protein product: CASSLADPEPGELFF.

The chain is built from TRBV6-6 and TRBJ2-5; 7 nucleotides match TRBD1. The CDR3 length is 13 residues. J gave up 5 bases and V 0 bases, and 0 bases lay outside the gene matches. Germline V lookup: CDR1 MNHNY, CDR2 SVGAGI (reference sequence). The CDR3 DNA reads TGTGCCAGCAGTTACTCGACAGGGGAGACCCAGTACTTC. This codes for CASSYSTGETQYF.